This TCR beta chain originates from a study of molecular identifiers for immune sequencing clone quantification. Whole-study results and caveats: Highly expanded clone sizes could be underestimated through barcode sharing by identical TCR molecules. Clones exceeding 20 RNA copies carried over 98% of effector molecules but under 1% of naive-cell molecules.

The table lists this clonotype with many counts. Antigen unknown. Germline V gene data show CDR1 as KGHSH and CDR2 as LQKENI. Deletions cut 0 bases from V and 7 bases from J, with 19 bases between. The CDR3 is made up of 16 amino acids. TCRdb passed the PCR reads through MiXCR, listing each CDR3 protein once. The data contain about 640,000 distinct CDR3 sequences, around 20% of them seen just once; the ten biggest clones take up 0.85%. V usage is TRBV18 and J usage is TRBJ2-7; the D gene is possibly TRBD2 (5 bases). This clonotype was obtained from a human donor in good health. Some libraries in this study had Jurkat cell RNA spiked in. The sample consisted of naive CD8+ T cells from blood, with Jurkat cell RNA spiked in. Subset specified: FACS-sorted CD8+CD4-CCR7+CD45RA+ naive T cells. CDR3 DNA: TGTGCCAGCTCACCACCGTTAGAACAGCGGAGGAGTGAGCAGTACTTC. Its translation is CASSPPLEQRRSEQYF.